The 12 T cell receptor beta chains given below trace back to one sample, sequenced in a study of blood T cell repertoires in COVID-19. Sequenced by immunoSEQ multiplex PCR; TCRdb stores in-frame clones only, minus some. The sample has fewer than 90,000 clones, roughly 88% seen once. The sequenced material came from peripheral blood. Every receptor here comes from an elderly woman with active or convalescent COVID-19.

The chain uses TRBV11-2 and TRBJ1-5; D perhaps matches TRBD1 (5 bases). V lost 4 bases and J lost 1, with 14 bases in between. The CDR3 length is 16 residues. The V gene's germline CDR1 is SGHAT and CDR2 FQNNGV. CDR3 DNA: TGTGCCAGCAGCTCCGGGGGTTGGCCGAGCAATCAGCCCCAGCATTTT. Encoded protein: CASSSGGWPSNQPQHF.

The chain employs TRBV6-5 and TRBJ2-7, with D possibly TRBD1 on 6 matching bases. V lost 7 bases to trimming and J lost 4 bases, with 14 bases between them. This CDR3 is built from 13 residues. Per germline, CDR1 MNHEY and CDR2 SVGAGI. This CDR3 reads CASTRDISYEQYF. CDR3 coding DNA: TGTGCCAGCACTAGGGACATCTCATACGAGCAGTACTTC.

J is TRBJ2-1 and V is TRBV5-1, with TRBD2 identical over 12 bases. CDR3 length: 15 amino acids. The ends lost 2 bases at V and 7 bases at J; junction bases unmatched: 4. The germline V gene encodes CDR1 SGHRS and CDR2 YFSETQ. The CDR3 DNA reads as TGCGCCAGCAGCTTTGGGACTAGCGGGTGGAATGAGCAGTTCTTC. Its translation: CASSFGTSGWNEQFF.

The chain uses TRBV7-2 and TRBJ2-1, with 12 bases that match TRBD2. J lost 4 bases, V lost 3 bases, and 4 bases had no gene match. Per germline, CDR1 SGHTA and CDR2 FQGNSA. CDR3 length equals 16 residues. The CDR3 region is CASSFASGGAYNEQFF. CDR3 bases: TGTGCCAGCAGCTTCGCTAGCGGGGGGGCGTACAATGAGCAGTTCTTC. The variable domain in full, completed from reference TRBV7-2 and TRBJ2-1, reads GAGVSQSPSNKVTEKGKDVELRCDPISGHTALYWYRQSLGQGLEFLIYFQGNSAPDKSGLPSDRFSAERTGGSVSTLTIQRTQQEDSAVYLCASSFASGGAYNEQFFGPGTRLTVL.

The rearrangement uses TRBV9 and TRBJ2-3; 10 nucleotides align to TRBD2. CDR3 length equals 18 residues. The trim removed 4 bases at V and 4 bases at J, leaving 15 bases unmatched. Germline-derived CDR1 and CDR2 are SGDLS and YYNGEE. CDR3 DNA sequence: TGTGCCAGCAGCCCCCGCGGGCAGCGGGGGGGTATCCCAGATACGCAGTATTTT. Translated: CASSPRGQRGGIPDTQYF.

The chain is built from TRBV12-5 and TRBJ2-7; no firm D call. The CDR3 loop spans 14 amino acids. In germline, CDR1 is LGHNT, CDR2 FRNRAP. The V and J ends lost 3 bases and 0 bases respectively, with 9 bases between them. The CDR3 DNA sequence: TGTGCTAGTGGTTTTTATCTGAGCTCCTACGAGCAGTACTTC. This translates into CASGFYLSSYEQYF.

V usage is TRBV19 and J usage is TRBJ2-3; 7 bases agree with TRBD2. The J segment lost 5 bases and the V segment lost 7 bases, leaving 12 bases of the junction unmatched. The germline gives CDR1 LNHDA, CDR2 SQIVND (reference sequence). The CDR3 sequence is 15 residues long. In DNA, the CDR3 is TGTGCCAGTACCCCCAGATCGGGAGGCGAAGATACGCAGTATTTT. As protein: CASTPRSGGEDTQYF.

The rearrangement uses TRBV6-5 and TRBJ2-5, with TRBD1 identical over 12 bases. The trim removed 1 base at V and 5 bases at J, leaving 5 bases unmatched. Germline V lookup: CDR1 MNHEY, CDR2 SVGAGI. This CDR3 comprises 16 residues. The CDR3 loop is CASSYLGTGGSETQYF. In DNA, the CDR3 is TGTGCCAGCAGTTACTTGGGGACAGGGGGCAGTGAGACCCAGTACTTC.

The chain couples TRBV6-2 or TRBV6-3 to TRBJ2-2, with TRBD1 matching 8 bases. The V segment lost 4 bases and the J segment 1 base; nucleotides outside the gene matches: 5. Germline values: CDR1 MNHEY, CDR2 SVGEGT. The CDR3 consists of 16 residues. The CDR3 loop is CASSSDRGRNTGELFF. The CDR3, as DNA: TGTGCCAGCAGTTCCGACAGGGGCCGGAACACCGGGGAGCTGTTTTTT.

The chain recombines TRBV11-2 with TRBJ1-2; D uncertain. The V end lost 3 bases, the J end lost 8 bases, and 10 bases lay between the germline ends. This CDR3 has 12 residues. Per the germline V gene, CDR1 is SGHAT and CDR2 is FQNNGV. CDR3 protein: CASSLMGVGYTF. The CDR3 DNA is TGTGCCAGCAGCTTGATGGGAGTGGGCTACACCTTC.

In this sample, this clone turned up a few times. The chain recombines TRBV19 with TRBJ2-7; the D gene is possibly TRBD2 (6 bases). The CDR3 runs to 13 residues. Deletions cut 3 bases from V and 5 bases from J, with 11 bases between. Germline V gives CDR1 LNHDA, CDR2 SQIVND (reference sequence). CDR3 nucleotides: TGTGCCAGTAGTATTGGTGGGGAGGACGAGCAGTACTTC. This sequence encodes CASSIGGEDEQYF.

A few counts support this clone. The chain employs TRBV11-2 and TRBJ1-1; D gene uncertain. Germline CDR1 and CDR2: SGHAT and FQNNGV. This CDR3 has 13 residues. V was pared by 5 bases and J by 1 base, with 8 bases between. The CDR3 DNA is TGTGCCAGCAGCCCCGACACGAACACTGAAGCTTTCTTT. Protein product: CASSPDTNTEAFF.